The rows below give T cell receptor beta chains drawn from one sample of a study of T cell repertoires in ileal Crohn's disease. Assay: immunoSEQ multiplex PCR; the TCRdb copy retains only in-frame clones and omits some. Here the sample spans fewer than 18,000 clones, 80% being singletons. Material: ileal tissue. The receptors here all came from an adult with Crohn's disease. The CDR3 runs from the conserved cysteine through the conserved F or W. Fields, in order: clone size, V gene, J gene, D gene, CDR3 DNA, CDR3 protein. A D gene is named only where the DNA matches it firmly. A row's size may be missing; if present it is once, few, many or a size class.

>NA|TRBV25-1|TRBJ2-7|TRBD1
TGTGCCAGCAGTCATAGACAGGGAAGGCACGAGCAGTACTTC
CASSHRQGRHEQYF
>NA|TRBV5-4|TRBJ1-2|NA
TGTGCCAGCAGCGCCCTCGGTCCTAACTATGGCTACACCTTC
CASSALGPNYGYTF
>NA|TRBV6-5|TRBJ1-2|TRBD1
TGTGCCAGCAGACGGGACAGTAACTATGGCTACACCTTC
CASRRDSNYGYTF
>few|TRBV27|TRBJ1-5|NA
TGTGCCAGCAGTTTCCCCCGGGGGCCCCAGCATTTT
CASSFPRGPQHF
>NA|TRBV5-1|TRBJ1-1|NA
TGCGCCAGCAGCTCCAGGGGAGCAGAAGCTTTCTTT
CASSSRGAEAFF
>NA|TRBV9|TRBJ1-2|NA
TGTGCCAGCAGCTACGGGGGGGAAGGCTACACCTTC
CASSYGGEGYTF
>NA|TRBV27|TRBJ1-6|NA
TGTGCCAGCAGATGGAGCTCCTATAATTCACCCCTCCACTTT
CASRWSSYNSPLHF
>NA|TRBV30|TRBJ1-1|NA
TGTGCCTGGTCGACGGAGCACAACACTGAAGCTTTCTTT
CAWSTEHNTEAFF
>NA|TRBV7-9|TRBJ1-1|NA
TGTGCCAGCAGCGGCTCAGGTACTGAAGCTTTCTTT
CASSGSGTEAFF
>NA|TRBV25-1|TRBJ1-6|NA
TGTGCCAGCAGTACCCGGGGGGGATCGGGAAATTCCCCCCTCCACTTT
CASSTRGGSGNSPLHF
>NA|TRBV10-2|TRBJ2-1|NA
TGCGCCAGCAGTGAGAGTCCAGGATACAATGAGCAGTTCTTC
CASSESPGYNEQFF
>NA|TRBV18|TRBJ1-2|NA
TGTGCCAGCTCACCACAGGCTTCTCAGGGGTTTGCCTATGGCTACACCTTC
CASSPQASQGFAYGYTF
>once|TRBV29-1|TRBJ1-2|NA
TGCAGCGGTGAGGAGACAGGTGGCTATGGCTACACCTTC
CSGEETGGYGYTF
>once|TRBV5-6|TRBJ2-7|NA
TGTGCCAGCAGCTTGGGGGGGGATGGCTACGAGCAGTACTTC
CASSLGGDGYEQYF
>NA|TRBV13|TRBJ1-2|NA
TGTGCCAGCAGCTTTTTACCTAGTGGCTACACCTTC
CASSFLPSGYTF
>NA|TRBV29-1|TRBJ1-3|TRBD1
TGCAGCGCTGTGGGACAGGGAGGAAACACCATATATTTT
CSAVGQGGNTIYF
>NA|TRBV5-1|TRBJ1-6|NA
TGCGCCAGCAGCAAAGATTTCGGGTATTCACCCCTCCACTTT
CASSKDFGYSPLHF
>NA|TRBV19|TRBJ1-2|TRBD1
TGTGCCAGTAGCCCGATGACAGGGGCAGGGGCCTATGGCTACACCTTC
CASSPMTGAGAYGYTF
>NA|TRBV30|TRBJ1-5|NA
TGTGCCTGGAGTGTTCCGGGATATAGCAATCAGCCCCAGCATTTT
CAWSVPGYSNQPQHF
>NA|TRBV5-1|TRBJ1-2|NA
TGCGCCAGCAGCGGCGGGAGCGCAAGGTATGGCTACACCTTC
CASSGGSARYGYTF
>NA|TRBV4-3|TRBJ2-3|NA
TGCGCCAGCAGCCAATTCCCCCCGTACGGACAGAGCACAGATACGCAGTATTTT
CASSQFPPYGQSTDTQYF
>NA|TRBV28|TRBJ2-7|NA
TGTGCCAGCAGTTTTGGCAGGGGCTCCTACGAGCAGTACTTC
CASSFGRGSYEQYF
>NA|TRBV6-1|TRBJ1-1|TRBD1
TGTGCCAGCGCCGGGGGACAGGGACGGACTGAAGCTTTCTTT
CASAGGQGRTEAFF
>NA|TRBV5-4|TRBJ1-2|NA
TGTGCCAGCAGCCTGGGATCGGGAGACGGCTACACCTTC
CASSLGSGDGYTF
>NA|TRBV5-1|TRBJ2-1|TRBD2
TGCGCCAGCAGCTTATTTATAGCGGGAGGGGGTGAGCAGTTCTTC
CASSLFIAGGGEQFF
>NA|TRBV7-2|TRBJ2-1|TRBD2
TGTGCCAGCAGCTTAGTAGTAGCGGGGGATGAGCAGTTCTTC
CASSLVVAGDEQFF
>NA|TRBV30|TRBJ1-1|NA
TGTGCCTGGATCCCCCCGGGGACTCATGAAGCTTTCTTT
CAWIPPGTHEAFF
>NA|TRBV15|TRBJ2-6|NA
TGTGCCACCAGCAGAGACGTGGGAGGCTCTGGGGCCAACGTCCTGACTTTC
CATSRDVGGSGANVLTF
>NA|TRBV27|TRBJ2-4|TRBD2
TGTGCCAGCAGTTCCCTCCCGGGAGGGGGGAGGGGAAACATTCAGTACTTC
CASSSLPGGGRGNIQYF
>NA|TRBV5-1|TRBJ1-4|NA
TGCGCCAGCAGCTTGGTATCAGGGGCTAATGAAAAACTGTTTTTT
CASSLVSGANEKLFF
>NA|TRBV6-5|TRBJ1-2|NA
TGTGCCAGCTCCACCACACAGAACTATGGCTACACCTTC
CASSTTQNYGYTF
>NA|TRBV15|TRBJ1-1|NA
TGTGCCACCAGCAGAGAGGACTCCGCGAACACTGAAGCTTTCTTT
CATSREDSANTEAFF
>NA|TRBV6-5|TRBJ2-5|NA
TGTGCCAGCAGTTACCGGGCAGGGAAGTCGGAGACCCAGTACTTC
CASSYRAGKSETQYF
>NA|TRBV4-3|TRBJ2-1|NA
TGCGCCAGGGCGCCGGTGACAGGAACCTACAATGAGCAGTTCTTC
CARAPVTGTYNEQFF
>few|TRBV7-8|TRBJ1-1|TRBD1
TGTGCCAGCAGCTACGGGACAGGGGACACTGAAGCTTTCTTT
CASSYGTGDTEAFF
>NA|TRBV7-2|TRBJ2-2|NA
TGTGCCAGCAGCTTGGACTTCTCGAACACCGGGGAGCTGTTTTTT
CASSLDFSNTGELFF
>NA|TRBV19|TRBJ1-2|TRBD1
TGTGCCAGCCACGGTGGGCGGGGACAGAACTATGGCTACACCTTC
CASHGGRGQNYGYTF
>few|TRBV5-5|TRBJ1-2|NA
TGTGCCAGCAGCCTCCGGACCGGGATCGCTAACTATGGCTACACCTTC
CASSLRTGIANYGYTF
>NA|TRBV5-4|TRBJ2-2|TRBD2
TGTGCCAGCAGCTCTCCCGTAGCGGGGACGAACACCGGGGAGCTGTTTTTT
CASSSPVAGTNTGELFF
>NA|TRBV25-1|TRBJ1-4|NA
TGTGCCAGCAGCTCTCTGGGGAGGGGCGCTGAAAAACTGTTTTTT
CASSSLGRGAEKLFF
>NA|TRBV30|TRBJ1-6|NA
TGTGCCTTAAACGACAGGCAGAATTCACCCCTCCACTTT
CALNDRQNSPLHF
>NA|TRBV5-4|TRBJ1-1|TRBD1
TGTGCCAGCAGCCCCGAGGGGGCTACGAACACTGAAGCTTTCTTT
CASSPEGATNTEAFF
>NA|TRBV10-3|TRBJ1-5|TRBD1
TGTGCCACAGCGGGACAGGGGGCCTCCTATAGCAATCAGCCCCAGCATTTT
CATAGQGASYSNQPQHF
>NA|TRBV7-2|TRBJ1-2|TRBD1
TGTGCCAGCAGCCCTGGGACAGGAGGGGATGGCTACACCTTC
CASSPGTGGDGYTF
>NA|TRBV2|TRBJ1-4|TRBD1
TGTGCCAGCAGGAGGGACAGGGCCGGACGTGAAAAACTGTTTTTT
CASRRDRAGREKLFF
>NA|TRBV5-4|TRBJ1-3|NA
TGTGCCAGCAGCGTACAGGGCTCTGGAAACACCATATATTTT
CASSVQGSGNTIYF
>NA|TRBV27|TRBJ2-3|TRBD1
TGTGCCAGCAGTTTATACAGGGGCGGCACAGATACGCAGTATTTT
CASSLYRGGTDTQYF
>NA|TRBV7-2|TRBJ1-2|TRBD1
TGTGCCAGCAGCTGGCGACAGGGGGCATCTAACTATGGCTACACCTTC
CASSWRQGASNYGYTF
>NA|TRBV6-5|TRBJ2-7|TRBD1
TGTGCCAGCAGGGGACAGGTCCGCGAGCAGTACTTC
CASRGQVREQYF
>NA|TRBV29-1|TRBJ2-3|NA
TGCAGCGTTACAGGTAGCACAGATACGCAGTATTTT
CSVTGSTDTQYF
>NA|TRBV5-6|TRBJ2-2|NA
TGTGCCAGCAGCTTGGGACGGAGGGCTTGGGACACCGGGGAGCTGTTTTTT
CASSLGRRAWDTGELFF
>NA|TRBV2|TRBJ1-6|TRBD1
TGTGCCAGCAGCATAGGGATAAACAGGGGGCACGGTTCACCCCTCCACTTT
CASSIGINRGHGSPLHF
>NA|TRBV6-4|TRBJ2-2|NA
TGTGCCAGCAGCTCCTACTTCGGCACCGGGGAGCTGTTTTTT
CASSSYFGTGELFF